This entry lists 9 T cell receptor beta chains sequenced from one sample in a study of tumor-infiltrating lymphocytes in oesophageal squamous cell carcinoma. TCRdb reprocessed the PCR reads with MiXCR, giving one entry per CDR3 protein. The sample has fewer than 20,000 distinct CDR3 sequences; roughly two fifths are singletons. The specimen sequenced was esophageal tumor tissue. The receptor source for this set is a male donor with esophageal squamous cell carcinoma.

There are many counts of this clonotype. The J gene is TRBJ1-2, the V gene TRBV24-1; possible D gene TRBD1, 5 bases. Trimming left V 6 bases short and J 5 bases short, with 9 bases between. Germline CDR1 reads KGHDR; CDR2 reads SFDVKD. This CDR3 is 12 amino acids long. The CDR3 sequence is CATSKGLYGYTF. The DNA for the CDR3 is TGTGCCACCAGTAAGGGGCTTTATGGCTACACCTTC.

Comments on this clonotype: Compared with germline, one end of the junction differs, possibly owing to a read error. The chain has TRBV7-1 and TRBJ2-2; D might be TRBD2 (5 bases). TRBV7-1 has ORF status, its function being uncertain. The CDR3 runs to 14 residues. The CDR3 sequence: CASSPRENTGEMFF. The CDR3, as DNA: TGTGCCAGCAGCCCCCGGGAAAACACCGGGGAGATGTTTTTT.

This clonotype came up once. DNA of the CDR3: TGTGCCAGCAGCAGTCCATCTAGCGACATTCAGTACTTC. It yields the protein CASSSPSSDIQYF. The J gene is TRBJ2-4, the V gene TRBV12-3 or TRBV12-4, with a possible D match to TRBD2 (6 bases). Trimming pared 6 bases from V and 8 bases from J, leaving 14 bases between. The CDR3 loop spans 13 amino acids.

This clonotype came up once. The J gene is TRBJ2-7, the V gene TRBV7-2; D is undetermined. The J call may be in error: the DNA end matches TRBJ2-1 better. CDR1 SGHTA and CDR2 FQGNSA come from the germline V gene. The CDR3 is 11 residues long. The CDR3 bases are TGTGCCAGCACCCCCGGCGGTGAGCAGTTCTTC. Translated, it gives CASTPGGEQFF.

The chain recombines TRBV6-8 with TRBJ1-1; 9 nucleotides match TRBD1. The V segment lost 7 bases and the J segment 4 bases; nucleotides outside the gene matches: 4. The CDR3 covers 13 residues. Germline CDR1 is MNHGY and CDR2 is SAAAGT. As DNA, the CDR3 is TGTGCCAGCATCAAACAGGGGGCCACTGAAGCTTTCTTT. Translating gives CASIKQGATEAFF.

This clonotype ranks as medium-sized (0.01 to 0.1%). V gene TRBV12-3 or TRBV12-4 combines with J gene TRBJ2-3, with D tentatively TRBD2 (6 bases). Trimming took 3 bases from V and 6 from J, leaving 10 bases between them. The CDR3 runs 13 residues. Here the CDR3 DNA reads TGTGCCAGCAGTTTCCGGGAGTGGGATACGCAGTATTTT. This sequence encodes CASSFREWDTQYF.

This clonotype was counted a few times. The chain uses TRBV19 and TRBJ1-4, with a tentative D call TRBD1 (6 bases). Trimming stripped 3 bases from V and 6 bases from J, with 11 bases between. The germline V gene has CDR1 LNHDA and CDR2 SQIVND (reference sequence). The CDR3 is 14 residues long. For the CDR3, the DNA is TGTGCCAGTAGTATCATGGGGGGCGATGAAAAACTGTTTTTT. It specifies CASSIMGGDEKLFF.

The rearrangement uses TRBV7-9 and TRBJ2-5; D is uncertain. The J call may not be correct, given that the DNA end is closer to TRBJ2-7. The CDR3 length is 12 residues. Germline V gene data show CDR1 as SEHNR and CDR2 as FQNEAQ (reference sequence). This CDR3 reads CASSPPYYEQYF. CDR3 bases: TGTGCCAGCAGCCCACCTTACTACGAGCAGTACTTC.

This rearrangement joins TRBV7-3 to TRBJ2-7, with TRBD2 identical over 7 bases. The last part of the DNA fits TRBJ2-1 better; the J call may be wrong. This CDR3 spans 15 amino acids. Germline values: CDR1 SGHTA, CDR2 FQGTGA. In nucleotides, the CDR3 is TGTGCCAGCAGCTCCTCCGGGACTACCTACAATGAGCAGTTCTTC. Protein product: CASSSSGTTYNEQFF.